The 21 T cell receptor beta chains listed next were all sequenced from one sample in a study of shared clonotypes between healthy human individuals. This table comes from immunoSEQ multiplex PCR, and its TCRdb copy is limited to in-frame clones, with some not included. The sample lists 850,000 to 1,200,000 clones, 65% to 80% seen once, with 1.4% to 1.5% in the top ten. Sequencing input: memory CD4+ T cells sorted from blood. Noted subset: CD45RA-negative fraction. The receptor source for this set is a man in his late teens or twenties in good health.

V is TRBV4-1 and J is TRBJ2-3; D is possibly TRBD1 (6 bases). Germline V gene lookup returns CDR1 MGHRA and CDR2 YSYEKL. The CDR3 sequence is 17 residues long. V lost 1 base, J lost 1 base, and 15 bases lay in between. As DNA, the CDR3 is TGCGCCAGCAGCCAAGCCCGACGGGCAGGGGGCACAGATACGCAGTATTTT. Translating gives CASSQARRAGGTDTQYF.

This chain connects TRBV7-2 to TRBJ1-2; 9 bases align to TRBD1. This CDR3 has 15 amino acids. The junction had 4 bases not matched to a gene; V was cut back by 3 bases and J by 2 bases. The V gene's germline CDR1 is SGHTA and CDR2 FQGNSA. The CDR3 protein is CASSFRQGDNYGYTF. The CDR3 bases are TGTGCCAGCAGCTTTAGACAGGGGGACAACTATGGCTACACCTTC.

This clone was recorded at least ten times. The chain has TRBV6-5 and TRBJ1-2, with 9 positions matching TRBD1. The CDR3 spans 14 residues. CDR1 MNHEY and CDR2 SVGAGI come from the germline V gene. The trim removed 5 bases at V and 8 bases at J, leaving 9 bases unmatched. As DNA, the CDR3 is TGTGCCAGCAGTCTACGACAGGGGGTAGGAGGCTACACCTTC. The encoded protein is CASSLRQGVGGYTF.

The CDR3: CASSLQMGGYTF. CDR3 coding DNA: TGTGCCAGCAGTTTACAAATGGGGGGCTACACCTTC. V and J are TRBV28 and TRBJ1-2; D call uncertain. The CDR3 contains 12 residues. Between the trimmed V and J ends, which lost 2 bases and 8 bases, there was a span of 9 bases. Looked up from germline, CDR1 is MDHEN and CDR2 is SYDVKM.

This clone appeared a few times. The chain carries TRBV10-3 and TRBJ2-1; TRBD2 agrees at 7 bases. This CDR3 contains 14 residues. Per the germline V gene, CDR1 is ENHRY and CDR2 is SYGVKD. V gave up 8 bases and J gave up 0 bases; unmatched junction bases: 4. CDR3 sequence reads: CAICTGGSYNEQFF. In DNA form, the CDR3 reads TGTGCCATCTGCACGGGAGGCTCCTACAATGAGCAGTTCTTC.

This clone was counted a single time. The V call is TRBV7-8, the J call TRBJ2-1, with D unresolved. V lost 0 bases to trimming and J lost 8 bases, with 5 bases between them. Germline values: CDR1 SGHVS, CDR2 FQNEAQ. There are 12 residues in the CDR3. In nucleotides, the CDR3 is TGTGCCAGCAGCTTAGCGGTCGATGAGCAGTTCTTC. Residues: CASSLAVDEQFF.

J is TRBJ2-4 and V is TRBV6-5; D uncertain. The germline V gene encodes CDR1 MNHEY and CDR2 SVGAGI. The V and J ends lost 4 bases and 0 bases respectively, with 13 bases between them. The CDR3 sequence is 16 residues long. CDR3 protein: CASSSDDVLAKNIQYF. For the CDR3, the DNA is TGTGCCAGCAGTTCCGACGACGTTCTAGCCAAAAACATTCAGTACTTC.

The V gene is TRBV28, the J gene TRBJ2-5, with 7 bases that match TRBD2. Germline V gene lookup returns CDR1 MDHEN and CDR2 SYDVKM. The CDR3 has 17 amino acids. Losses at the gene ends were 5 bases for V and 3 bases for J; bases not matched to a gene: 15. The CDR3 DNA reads TGTGCCAGCAGTCCGCAAGGTACTACTAGCGCCAAAGAGACCCAGTACTTC. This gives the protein CASSPQGTTSAKETQYF.

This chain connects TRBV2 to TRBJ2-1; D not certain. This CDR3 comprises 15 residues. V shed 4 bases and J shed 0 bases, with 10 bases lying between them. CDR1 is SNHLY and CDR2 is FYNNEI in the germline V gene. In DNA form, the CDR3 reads TGTGCCAGCAGTGGGTCGGCCAGCTCCTACAATGAGCAGTTCTTC. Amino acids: CASSGSASSYNEQFF.

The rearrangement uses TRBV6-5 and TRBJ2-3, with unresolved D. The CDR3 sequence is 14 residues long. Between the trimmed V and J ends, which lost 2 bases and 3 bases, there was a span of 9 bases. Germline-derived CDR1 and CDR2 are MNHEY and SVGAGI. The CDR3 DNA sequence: TGTGCCAGCAGTTACGGGTTACCTACAGATACGCAGTATTTT. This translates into CASSYGLPTDTQYF.

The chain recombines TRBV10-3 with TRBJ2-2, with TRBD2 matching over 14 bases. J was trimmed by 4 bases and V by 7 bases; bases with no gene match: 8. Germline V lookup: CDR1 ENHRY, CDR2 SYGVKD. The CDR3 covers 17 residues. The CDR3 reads CAIIKGLAGDGTGELFF. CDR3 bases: TGTGCCATCATCAAGGGACTAGCGGGAGATGGCACCGGGGAGCTGTTTTTT.

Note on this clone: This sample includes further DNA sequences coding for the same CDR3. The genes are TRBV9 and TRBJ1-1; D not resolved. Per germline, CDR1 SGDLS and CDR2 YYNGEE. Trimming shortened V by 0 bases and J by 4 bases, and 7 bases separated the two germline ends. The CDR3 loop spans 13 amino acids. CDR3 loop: CASSVGSGTEAFF. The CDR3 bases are TGTGCCAGCAGCGTAGGGTCTGGCACTGAAGCTTTCTTT.

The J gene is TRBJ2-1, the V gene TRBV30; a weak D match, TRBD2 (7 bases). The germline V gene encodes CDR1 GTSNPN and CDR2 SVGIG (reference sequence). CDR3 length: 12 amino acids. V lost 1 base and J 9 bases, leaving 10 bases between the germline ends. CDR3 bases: TGTGCCTGGAGTGAGGGGGGGTTTGAGCAGTTCTTC. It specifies CAWSEGGFEQFF. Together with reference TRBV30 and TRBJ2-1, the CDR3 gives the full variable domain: SQTIHQWPATLVQPVGSPLSLECTVEGTSNPNLYWYRQAAGRGLQLLFYSVGIGQISSEVPQNLSASRPQDRQFILSSKKLLLSDSGFYLCAWSEGGFEQFFGPGTRLTVL.

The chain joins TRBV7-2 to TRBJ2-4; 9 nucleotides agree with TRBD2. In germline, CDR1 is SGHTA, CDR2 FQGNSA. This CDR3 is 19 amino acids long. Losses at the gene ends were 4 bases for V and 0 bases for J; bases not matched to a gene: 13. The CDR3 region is CASSSLIAGAVGAKNIQYF. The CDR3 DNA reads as TGTGCCAGCAGCTCCCTAATAGCGGGAGCGGTGGGAGCCAAAAACATTCAGTACTTC.

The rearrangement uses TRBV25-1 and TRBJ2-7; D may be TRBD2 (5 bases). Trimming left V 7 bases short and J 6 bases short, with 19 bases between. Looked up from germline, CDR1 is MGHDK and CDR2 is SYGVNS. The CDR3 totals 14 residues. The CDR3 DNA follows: TGTGCCAGCATCGGAAACCGGGGTCGGGGCGAGCAGTACTTC. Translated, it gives CASIGNRGRGEQYF.

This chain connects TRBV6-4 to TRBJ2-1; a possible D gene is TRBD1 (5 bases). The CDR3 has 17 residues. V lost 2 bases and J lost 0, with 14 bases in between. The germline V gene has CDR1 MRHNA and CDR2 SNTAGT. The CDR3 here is CASSDVRVPSSYNEQFF. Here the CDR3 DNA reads TGTGCCAGCAGTGACGTCAGGGTTCCGAGCTCCTACAATGAGCAGTTCTTC.

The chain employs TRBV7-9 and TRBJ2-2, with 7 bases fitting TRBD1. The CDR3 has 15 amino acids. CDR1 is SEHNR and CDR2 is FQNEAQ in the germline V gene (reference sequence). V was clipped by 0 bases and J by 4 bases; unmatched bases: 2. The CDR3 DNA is TGTGCCAGCAGCTTAGCACCAGGGGGCACCGGGGAGCTGTTTTTT. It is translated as CASSLAPGGTGELFF.

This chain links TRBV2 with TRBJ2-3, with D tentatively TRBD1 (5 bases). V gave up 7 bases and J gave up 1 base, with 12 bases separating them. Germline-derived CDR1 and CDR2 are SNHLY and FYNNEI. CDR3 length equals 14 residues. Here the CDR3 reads CASNRTPRTDTQYF. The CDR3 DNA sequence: TGTGCCAGCAACAGGACACCCCGCACAGATACGCAGTATTTT.

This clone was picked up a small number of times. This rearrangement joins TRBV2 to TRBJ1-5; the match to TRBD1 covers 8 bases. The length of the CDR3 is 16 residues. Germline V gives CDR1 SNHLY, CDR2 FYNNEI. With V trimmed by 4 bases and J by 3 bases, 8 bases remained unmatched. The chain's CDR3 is CASSGAGTGFNQPQHF. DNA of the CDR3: TGTGCCAGCAGTGGGGCCGGGACAGGCTTCAATCAGCCCCAGCATTTT.

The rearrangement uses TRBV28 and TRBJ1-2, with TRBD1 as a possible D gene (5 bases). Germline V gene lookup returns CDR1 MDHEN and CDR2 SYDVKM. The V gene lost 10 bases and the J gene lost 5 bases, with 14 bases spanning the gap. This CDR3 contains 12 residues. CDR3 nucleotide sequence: TGTGCCACCGGGGGAGGTCGGTATGGCTACACCTTC. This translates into CATGGGRYGYTF.

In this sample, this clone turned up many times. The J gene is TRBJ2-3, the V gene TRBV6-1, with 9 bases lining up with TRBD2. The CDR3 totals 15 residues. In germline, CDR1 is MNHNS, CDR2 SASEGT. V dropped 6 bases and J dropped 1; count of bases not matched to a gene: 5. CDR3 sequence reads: CASSMGGGGTDTQYF. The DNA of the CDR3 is TGTGCCAGCAGCATGGGCGGGGGGGGCACAGATACGCAGTATTTT.